The next 2 T cell receptor beta chains were all read from a single sample in a study of T cells after yellow fever vaccination. MiXCR, applied by TCRdb to the 5' RACE reads, yields one record per CDR3 protein. The table includes hundreds of thousands of distinct CDR3 sequences, approximately 13% detected once. Sequenced material: PBMCs, taken on the day of the yellow fever booster vaccination. Receptor source: a man aged 25 to 40 who received the YFV17D yellow fever vaccine.

The chain carries TRBV11-2 and TRBJ2-3; D not resolved. Trimming took 3 bases from V and 0 from J, leaving 10 bases between them. CDR3 length equals 15 residues. Germline-derived CDR1 and CDR2 are SGHAT and FQNNGV. CDR3 DNA: TGTGCCAGCAGCTTTAGGTGGCAAAGCACAGATACGCAGTATTTT. Protein: CASSFRWQSTDTQYF.

The chain uses TRBV19 and TRBJ2-2; D may be TRBD1 (5 bases). This CDR3 comprises 14 residues. V gave up 3 bases and J gave up 3 bases, with 8 bases separating them. Per the germline V gene, CDR1 is LNHDA and CDR2 is SQIVND (reference sequence). CDR3 region: CASSITGYTGELFF. In nucleotides, the CDR3 is TGTGCCAGTAGTATTACAGGTTACACCGGGGAGCTGTTTTTT.